The clone carrying this TCR beta chain was observed many times. Its antigen is unidentified. The data originate from a study of T cells in Graves' hyperthyroidism and ophthalmopathy. General study results and limits: In validation, the model predicted ophthalmopathy. These predictions came a median around 5.9 months before onset.

Graves' hyperthyroidism was deemed stable given no ophthalmopathy progression within 18 months. Orbital computed tomography, thyroid ultrasound, serum thyroxine and TRAb, and clinical symptoms together informed the diagnoses. PBMCs were obtained from about 9 ml fresh peripheral blood. CDR1 and CDR2 (germline): ENHRY, SYGVKD. The CDR3 consists of 12 residues. The germline V and J ends were trimmed by 4 bases and 2 bases, with 6 bases remaining between them. RNA transcripts were the template for amplifying TCR beta CDR3 regions. Carried out on the TCR CDR3, a first-round RT-PCR used the HTBI primer set. TCRdb used MiXCR to reprocess the multiplex PCR reads, holding one entry per CDR3 protein. The data hold around 560,000 distinct CDR3 sequences, with over 15% observed a single time.

V and J are TRBV10-3 and TRBJ2-7; TRBD1 might be the D (5 bases). The sequence derives from a young woman with Graves' hyperthyroidism. The source material was blood. The CDR3 DNA follows: TGTGCCATCAGTGGACAGCCCTACGAGCAGTACTTC. This sequence encodes CAISGQPYEQYF.